The 7 T cell receptor beta chains in this list originate from one sample, sequenced in a study of T cell responses to AZD1222 COVID-19 vaccine. Only in-frame clones appear in the TCRdb table, and some are missing; sequencing was by immunoSEQ multiplex PCR. The data hold 130,000 or so clones, with approximately 91% observed a single time. The sequenced sample was peripheral blood, obtained 28 days after the second AZD1222 dose. These receptors were obtained from an adult who received the AZD1222 COVID-19 vaccine.

The CDR3 bases are TGCGCCAGCAGCTTGGTGGCGGGAGTAGAGACCCAGTACTTC. It codes for CASSLVAGVETQYF. This chain joins TRBV5-1 and TRBJ2-5, with 7 positions matching TRBD2. After removal of 0 bases from V and 4 bases from J, the junction contained 3 bases not matched to a gene. Germline CDR1 is SGHRS and CDR2 is YFSETQ. The CDR3 runs 14 residues.

The rearrangement uses TRBV6-5 and TRBJ2-7; D gene unclear. The V and J ends lost 4 bases and 6 bases respectively, with 13 bases between them. The CDR3 has 13 amino acids. Germline CDR1 is MNHEY and CDR2 is SVGAGI. The chain's CDR3 is CASSFGPTPEQYF. In DNA, the CDR3 is TGTGCCAGCAGTTTTGGACCCACTCCCGAGCAGTACTTC.

This chain's CDR3 is CASSRTPANGPYNEQFF. The DNA of the CDR3 is TGTGCCAGCTCAAGGACTCCCGCGAACGGCCCCTACAATGAGCAGTTCTTC. The J gene is TRBJ2-1, the V gene TRBV13, with TRBD2 as a possible D gene (5 bases). Looked up from germline, CDR1 is PRHDT and CDR2 is FYEKMQ (reference sequence). The V end lost 8 bases, the J end lost 2 bases, and 22 bases lay between the germline ends. This CDR3 has 17 amino acids.

The chain employs TRBV2 and TRBJ2-7; D is undetermined. The germline V and J ends were trimmed by 3 bases and 10 bases, with 19 bases remaining between them. CDR1 is SNHLY, CDR2 FYNNEI, per germline. This CDR3 is 14 amino acids long. CDR3 in DNA: TGTGCCAGCAGTGACAGGATTTCAAACGGTGAACAGTACTTC. Residues: CASSDRISNGEQYF.

In this sample, this clone turned up once. The chain links TRBV27 to TRBJ2-7, with D unclear. Looked up from germline, CDR1 is MNHEY and CDR2 is SMNVEV (reference sequence). Trimming pared 5 bases from V and 0 bases from J, leaving 14 bases between. The CDR3 consists of 15 residues. This chain's CDR3 is CASSPTRRTSYEQYF. The CDR3 DNA follows: TGTGCCAGCAGTCCAACGCGCCGTACCTCCTACGAGCAGTACTTC.

This clone was seen only once. This chain uses TRBV6-5 with TRBJ1-5, with D maybe TRBD1 (6 bases). Germline V gene lookup returns CDR1 MNHEY and CDR2 SVGAGI. This CDR3 comprises 13 residues. V gave up 8 bases and J gave up 1 base, with 9 bases separating them. CDR3 residues: CASGGQSNQPQHF. The CDR3 DNA reads as TGTGCCAGCGGGGGGCAAAGCAATCAGCCCCAGCATTTT.

The chain is built from TRBV10-3 and TRBJ2-2, with TRBD1 matching 7 bases. CDR1 and CDR2 (germline): ENHRY, SYGVKD. V shed 4 bases, J shed 5 bases, and the junction held 10 bases outside the gene matches. This CDR3 has 16 residues. In DNA form, the CDR3 reads TGTGCCATCAGTGTCCTCCGGGACAGCAGAACCGGGGAGCTGTTTTTT. Its protein is CAISVLRDSRTGELFF.